This entry lists 10 T cell receptor beta chains sequenced from one sample in a study of post-analysis software for immune sequencing data. These receptors have no identified antigens. General study points: TRBV5-6, TRBV5-1 and TRBV20-1 belonged to a set of roughly five TRBV segments that were more frequent in patients than controls.

Each TCR beta cDNA library carried unique molecular identifiers. TCRdb fed the PCR reads into MiXCR, producing one record per CDR3 protein. The table shows some 240,000 distinct CDR3 sequences, with 35% to 40% occurring only once. Source material: blood. All receptors derive from a girl aged 5-17 years with multiple sclerosis.

This clonotype was detected once. The chain links TRBV20-1 to TRBJ2-1; TRBD2 aligns across 12 bases. The CDR3 is 13 amino acids. Germline trimming cut 7 bases from V and 6 bases from J; bases unmatched to any gene: 4. CDR1 is DFQATT, CDR2 SNEGSKA, per germline (reference sequence). The CDR3 loop reads CSGLAGGVNEQFF. The CDR3 nucleotides are TGCAGTGGCCTAGCGGGAGGGGTCAATGAGCAGTTCTTC.

This clonotype has more than one count but fewer than ten. J is TRBJ1-2 and V is TRBV12-3 or TRBV12-4; no reliable D call. Trimming left V 1 base short and J 2 bases short, with 11 bases between. CDR3 size: 15 residues. CDR3 nucleotides: TGTGCCAGCAGTTTAGGCCCCCAGCGAAACTATGGCTACACCTTC. This gives the protein CASSLGPQRNYGYTF.

The chain is built from TRBV5-1 and TRBJ1-2, with unresolved D. V was trimmed by 0 bases and J by 5 bases, leaving 11 bases between them. The CDR3 length is 14 residues. In germline, CDR1 is SGHRS, CDR2 YFSETQ. The CDR3 sequence: CASSLAVDLYGYTF. The CDR3 DNA reads as TGCGCCAGCAGCTTGGCTGTGGACTTGTATGGCTACACCTTC. Looking up the rest from reference TRBV5-1 and TRBJ1-2 gives the full variable domain: KAGVTQTPRYLIKTRGQQVTLSCSPISGHRSVSWYQQTPGQGLQFLFEYFSETQRNKGNFPGRFSGRQFSNSRSEMNVSTLELGDSALYLCASSLAVDLYGYTFGSGTRLTVV.

This clonotype appeared a few times. V and J are TRBV15 and TRBJ2-1, with D unresolved. Trimming removed 2 bases at V and 3 bases at J, with 2 bases between. This CDR3 spans 12 amino acids. Germline V lookup: CDR1 LNHNV, CDR2 YYDKDF (reference sequence). Here the CDR3 reads CATSRIYNEQFF. The DNA of the CDR3 is TGTGCCACCAGCAGAATCTACAATGAGCAGTTCTTC.

The V and J genes are TRBV6-5 and TRBJ1-1; tentative D call: TRBD1 (6 bases). Trimming took off 4 bases at V and 13 bases at J, with 25 bases between the two ends. There are 15 residues in the CDR3. CDR1 and CDR2 from the germline V gene are MNHEY and SVGAGI. CDR3 DNA: TGTGCCAGCAGTTCCCCACAGACAGGAGGAAATGAGGTTTTCTTT. Its translation: CASSSPQTGGNEVFF.

Many counts were recorded for this clonotype. CDR3 region: CASSPRQGSTDTQYF. As DNA, the CDR3 is TGTGCCAGCAGCCCTCGACAGGGATCGACAGATACGCAGTATTTT. The J gene is TRBJ2-3, the V gene TRBV9; 7 bases match TRBD1. Germline V gives CDR1 SGDLS, CDR2 YYNGEE. J lost 3 bases, V lost 4 bases, and 8 bases had no gene match. The CDR3 loop spans 15 amino acids.

The V and J genes are TRBV29-1 and TRBJ2-1, with D unclear. CDR3 length equals 13 residues. V shed 7 bases and J shed 1 base, with 11 bases lying between them. Looked up from germline, CDR1 is SQVTM and CDR2 is ANQGSEA. This chain's CDR3 is CSAQGDSYNEQFF. In DNA form, the CDR3 reads TGCAGCGCTCAAGGAGATTCCTACAATGAGCAGTTCTTC.

Many counts were recorded for this clonotype. The chain has TRBV4-1 and TRBJ1-5, with D uncertain. Looked up from germline, CDR1 is MGHRA and CDR2 is YSYEKL. V dropped 0 bases and J dropped 5 bases, with 14 bases sitting between them. The CDR3 totals 16 residues. The CDR3 nucleotides read TGCGCCAGCAGCCAAGAGGAGGGAGCGCGATATCAGCCCCAGCATTTT. Translation gives CASSQEEGARYQPQHF.

This clonotype came up many times. The chain has TRBV6-2 or TRBV6-3 and TRBJ2-5, with D possibly being TRBD2 (5 bases). Germline assignment: CDR1 MNHEY and CDR2 SVGEGT. Deletions cut 6 bases from V and 2 bases from J, with 13 bases between. The CDR3 runs to 14 residues. The CDR3 protein is CASRYGLPQETQYF. CDR3 DNA: TGTGCCAGCAGATACGGACTCCCACAAGAGACCCAGTACTTC.

For this clonotype: This may be a read error, as it is one base from a much larger clone. The chain employs TRBV7-2 and TRBJ2-3; TRBD1 is a possible D gene (6 bases). Deletions cut 7 bases from V and 4 bases from J, with 15 bases between. In germline, CDR1 is SGHTA, CDR2 FQGNSA. The CDR3 has 14 residues. The CDR3 region is CASNLQTGADTQYF. CDR3 DNA: TGTGCCAGCAACTTGCAGACAGGAGCAGATACGCAGTATTTT.